One sample yielded the 21 T cell receptor beta chains listed below, sequenced in a study of response to subunit inactivated influenza vaccine. TCRdb recomputed calls from the RT-PCR reads with MiXCR, one row per CDR3 protein. The table lists 150,000 to 200,000 distinct CDR3 sequences, less than 15% of them singletons. The same sample was also studied in work on T cells expressing NK-cell markers. That work adds: Making the TCR beta cDNA relied on 5'RACE template switching with UMIs.

The input for sequencing was CD8+ T cells sorted from PBMCs, taken 11 to 12 days after vaccination. All receptors come from a man aged 50 or older who received an inactivated influenza vaccine.

This clonotype was recorded a few times. This chain links TRBV6-2 or TRBV6-3 with TRBJ2-1; perhaps TRBD2 as D (7 bases). The CDR3 runs to 15 residues. Trimming took 5 bases from V and 0 from J, leaving 11 bases between them. Germline CDR1 reads MNHEY; CDR2 reads SVGEGT. The chain's CDR3 is CASSMGGPSYNEQFF. CDR3 coding DNA: TGTGCCAGCAGTATGGGGGGGCCCTCCTACAATGAGCAGTTCTTC.

This clonotype has more than one count but fewer than ten. The chain couples TRBV2 to TRBJ2-5, with a tentative D call TRBD1 (5 bases). The CDR3 spans 15 residues. Germline CDR1 and CDR2: SNHLY and FYNNEI. V was clipped by 0 bases and J by 4 bases, with 12 bases between them. In DNA, the CDR3 is TGTGCCAGCAGTGAAGCCGCAGGGTGGCGAGAGACCCAGTACTTC. Protein: CASSEAAGWRETQYF.

As regards this clonotype: This may stem from a read error, because a much larger clone lies one nucleotide away. The J gene is TRBJ2-2, the V gene TRBV2, with D maybe TRBD1 (5 bases). Trimming left V 4 bases short and J 5 bases short, with 11 bases between. The germline gives CDR1 SNHLY, CDR2 FYNNEI. CDR3 size: 14 residues. The CDR3 DNA reads as TGTGCCAGCAGTGGTTTCAGGGATACCGGGGAGCTGTTTTTT. Translating it yields CASSGFRDTGELFF.

The chain has TRBV6-2 or TRBV6-3 and TRBJ2-1; D is perhaps TRBD1 (5 bases). The germline CDR1 and CDR2 sequences are MNHEY and SVGEGT. The CDR3 sequence is 16 residues long. V lost 2 bases and J 8 bases, leaving 19 bases between the germline ends. CDR3 protein: CASSYPPLSGFDEQFF. The CDR3 DNA reads TGTGCCAGCAGTTACCCCCCCTTGTCAGGGTTCGATGAGCAGTTCTTC.

V and J are TRBV29-1 and TRBJ2-7, with 7 bases lining up with TRBD1. V lost 7 bases to trimming and J lost 3 bases; unmatched junction nucleotides: 9. The CDR3 runs to 13 residues. Germline lookup yields CDR1 SQVTM and CDR2 ANQGSEA. CDR3 nucleotide sequence: TGCAGCGCTGGGCAGGGGGTGAGCTACGAGCAGTACTTC. Protein: CSAGQGVSYEQYF.

This clonotype was recorded at least ten times. The chain is built from TRBV6-5 and TRBJ2-5, with TRBD2 identical over 7 bases. The junction had 4 bases not matched to a gene; V was cut back by 0 bases and J by 3 bases. This CDR3 contains 15 residues. Germline-derived CDR1 and CDR2 are MNHEY and SVGAGI. The CDR3 region has the DNA TGTGCCAGCAGTTACTCGGGGGGGGGAGAAGAGACCCAGTACTTC. As protein: CASSYSGGGEETQYF.

The chain carries TRBV11-2 and TRBJ2-3, with a possible D match to TRBD2 (5 bases). Looked up from germline, CDR1 is SGHAT and CDR2 is FQNNGV. V shed 3 bases and J shed 3 bases, with 13 bases lying between them. The CDR3 contains 15 residues. The CDR3 DNA sequence: TGTGCCAGCAGCTTGGCGGCCCGGGGAACAGATACGCAGTATTTT. Protein sequence: CASSLAARGTDTQYF.

The rearrangement links TRBV10-3 to TRBJ2-1; 8 nucleotides agree with TRBD2. The CDR3 sequence is 14 residues long. With V trimmed by 11 bases and J by 8 bases, 14 bases remained unmatched. Germline values: CDR1 ENHRY, CDR2 SYGVKD. For the CDR3, the DNA is TGTGCCGCCGGGACTAAGCGGGAGCTCTATGAGCAGTTCTTC. As protein: CAAGTKRELYEQFF.

The J gene is TRBJ2-1, the V gene TRBV10-2; D gene unclear. Trimming shortened V by 7 bases and J by 6 bases, and 13 bases separated the two germline ends. CDR3 length: 13 amino acids. CDR1 and CDR2 (germline): WSHSY, SAAADI. CDR3 nucleotide sequence: TGCGCCAGCACCTTTAACGTCGTCAATGAGCAGTTCTTC. As protein: CASTFNVVNEQFF.

This clonotype has a single count. The rearrangement uses TRBV30 and TRBJ2-7; TRBD2 matches at 10 bases. The CDR3 runs to 14 residues. V shed 7 bases and J 6 bases; nucleotides not matched to a gene: 12. Looked up from germline, CDR1 is GTSNPN and CDR2 is SVGIG (reference sequence). CDR3 region: CALDPASGRLEQYF. The CDR3 coding sequence is TGTGCCTTGGACCCGGCTAGCGGGAGACTCGAGCAGTACTTC.

This clonotype was seen more than once but under ten times. The V and J genes are TRBV30 and TRBJ2-7, with 7 nucleotides matching TRBD1. The germline V gene encodes CDR1 GTSNPN and CDR2 SVGIG (reference sequence). This CDR3 has 12 amino acids. J was trimmed by 2 bases and V by 3 bases; bases with no gene match: 1. The CDR3 loop is CAWSGTAYEQYF. In DNA form, the CDR3 reads TGTGCCTGGAGCGGGACAGCCTACGAGCAGTACTTC.

This clonotype was found a few times. The chain recombines TRBV27 with TRBJ2-2; 10 positions match TRBD2. CDR3 size: 16 residues. Per the germline V gene, CDR1 is MNHEY and CDR2 is SMNVEV (reference sequence). The V and J ends lost 5 bases and 1 base, in that order; junction bases with no gene match: 4. The CDR3 DNA sequence: TGTGCCAGCAGTCCCTGGACTAGCGGGAACACCGGGGAGCTGTTTTTT. Protein product: CASSPWTSGNTGELFF.

The chain uses TRBV12-3 or TRBV12-4 and TRBJ1-2; D is undetermined. The CDR3 totals 13 residues. The V end was cut by 4 bases, the J end by 6 bases, with 12 bases between. Here the CDR3 reads CASSWSGRDGYTF. The CDR3 nucleotides read TGTGCCAGCAGTTGGTCCGGGCGGGATGGCTACACCTTC.

A few counts support this clonotype. The chain links TRBV10-3 to TRBJ2-7; a weak D match, TRBD2 (6 bases). V was cut by 0 bases and J by 4 bases, with 10 bases left in between. This CDR3 is built from 14 residues. Germline V gives CDR1 ENHRY, CDR2 SYGVKD. The CDR3 DNA is TGTGCCATCAGTGAGTCAACTAGCATATACGAGCAGTACTTC. Translation gives CAISESTSIYEQYF.

This chain uses TRBV14 with TRBJ2-1; D is perhaps TRBD1 or TRBD2 (5 bases each). Germline V lookup: CDR1 SGHDN, CDR2 FVKESK. CDR3 length equals 15 residues. Deletions cut 4 bases from V and 1 base from J, with 11 bases between. The CDR3 sequence: CASSPAWGSYNEQFF. The CDR3 coding sequence is TGTGCCAGCAGCCCTGCATGGGGGTCCTACAATGAGCAGTTCTTC.

Comment on this clonotype: A read error may produce the germline difference seen at one junction end. This sequence joins TRBV5-1 and TRBJ2-7; 10 bases fit TRBD1. The CDR3 sequence is 14 residues long. Germline V gene sequence: CDR1 SGHRS, CDR2 YFSETQ. CDR3 DNA sequence: TGCGCCGGCAGCTCGGGGACAGGGGCCTACGAGCAGTACTTC. It is translated as CAGSSGTGAYEQYF.

This clonotype was seen a few times. V is TRBV10-3 and J is TRBJ2-3; no clear D. Trimming removed 6 bases at V and 1 base at J, with 17 bases between. The CDR3 has 16 amino acids. Germline-derived CDR1 and CDR2 are ENHRY and SYGVKD. The CDR3 DNA is TGTGCCATCAGCTCCCTGATCCCCCCGGGCACAGATACGCAGTATTTT. Amino acid sequence: CAISSLIPPGTDTQYF.

This clonotype has just a few counts. The chain joins TRBV7-9 to TRBJ2-2; perhaps TRBD2 as D (5 bases). Germline CDR1 reads SEHNR; CDR2 reads FQNEAQ (reference sequence). V gave up 2 bases and J gave up 6 bases, with 10 bases separating them. The CDR3 is made up of 14 amino acids. The CDR3 DNA follows: TGTGCCAGCAGCTTAAGCGGTCCGGCCGGGGAGCTGTTTTTT. Amino acids: CASSLSGPAGELFF.

In its sample, this clonotype ranks as medium-sized (0.01 to 0.1%). The V and J genes are TRBV12-3 or TRBV12-4 and TRBJ2-3; possibly TRBD1 for D (6 bases). V shed 3 bases and J shed 2 bases, with 12 bases lying between them. The length of the CDR3 is 15 residues. CDR3 in amino acids: CASSLRQEITDTQYF. The DNA of the CDR3 is TGTGCCAGCAGTTTGAGACAGGAGATCACAGATACGCAGTATTTT.

The V call is TRBV12-3 or TRBV12-4, the J call TRBJ1-4; D remains unclear. The CDR3 is 12 amino acids. V lost 6 bases, J lost 8 bases, and 10 bases lay in between. CDR3 in amino acids: CASSDFEEKLFF. The CDR3 bases are TGTGCCAGCAGCGATTTCGAAGAAAAACTGTTTTTT.

J is TRBJ2-5 and V is TRBV29-1, with 7 bases that match TRBD2. From germline, CDR1 is SQVTM and CDR2 ANQGSEA. The CDR3 loop spans 16 amino acids. V shed 2 bases and J 2 bases; nucleotides not matched to a gene: 11. This CDR3 reads CSVESLAGEEQETQYF. The CDR3 region has the DNA TGCAGCGTTGAATCTCTGGCGGGAGAGGAGCAAGAGACCCAGTACTTC.